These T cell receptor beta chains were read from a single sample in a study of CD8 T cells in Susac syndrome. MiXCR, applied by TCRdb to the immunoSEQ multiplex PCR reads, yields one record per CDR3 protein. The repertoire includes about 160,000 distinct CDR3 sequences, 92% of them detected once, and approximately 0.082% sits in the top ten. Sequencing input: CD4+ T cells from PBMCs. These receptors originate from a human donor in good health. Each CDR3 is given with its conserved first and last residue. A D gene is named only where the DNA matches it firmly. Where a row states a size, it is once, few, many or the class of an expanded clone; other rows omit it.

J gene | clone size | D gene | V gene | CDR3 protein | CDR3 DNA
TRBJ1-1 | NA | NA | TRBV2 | CASSEEGSTEAFF | TGTGCCAGCAGTGAAGAGGGGAGCACTGAAGCTTTCTTT
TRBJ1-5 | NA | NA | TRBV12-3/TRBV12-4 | CASSLLLGGTRSGVSNQPQHF | TGTGCCAGCAGTTTATTACTCGGGGGGACCCGGTCAGGGGTTAGCAATCAGCCCCAGCATTTT
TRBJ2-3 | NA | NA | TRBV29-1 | CSVEGPGDTQYF | TGCAGCGTTGAAGGCCCCGGGGATACGCAGTATTTT
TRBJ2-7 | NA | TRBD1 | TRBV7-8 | CASSSTGTGIYEQYF | TGTGCCAGCAGCTCGACCGGGACAGGGATTTACGAGCAGTACTTC
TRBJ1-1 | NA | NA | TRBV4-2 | CASSQVGGADTEAFF | TGTGCCAGCAGCCAGGTGGGGGGGGCGGACACTGAAGCTTTCTTT
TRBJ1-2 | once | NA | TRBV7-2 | CASSSPARGLGYTF | TGTGCCAGCAGCTCCCCGGCGAGGGGTCTTGGCTACACCTTC
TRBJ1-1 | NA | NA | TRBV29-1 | CSPTTGMNTEAFF | TGCAGCCCCACCACAGGGATGAACACTGAAGCTTTCTTT
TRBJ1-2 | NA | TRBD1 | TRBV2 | CASSRSPGTGGESYGYTF | TGTGCCAGCAGTCGAAGTCCCGGGACAGGGGGCGAGTCCTATGGCTACACCTTC
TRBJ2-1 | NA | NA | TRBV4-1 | CASRLRGSNYNEQFF | TGCGCCAGCAGACTCCGGGGCTCTAACTACAATGAGCAGTTCTTC
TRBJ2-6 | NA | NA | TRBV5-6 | CASSSSISGANVLTF | TGTGCCAGCAGCTCCTCGATCTCTGGGGCCAACGTCCTGACTTTC
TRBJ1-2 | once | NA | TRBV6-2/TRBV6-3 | CASSTGTNYGYTF | TGTGCCAGCAGTACAGGAACTAACTATGGCTACACCTTC
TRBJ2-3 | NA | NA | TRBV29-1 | CSVETGLTDTQYF | TGCAGCGTTGAAACAGGATTAACAGATACGCAGTATTTT
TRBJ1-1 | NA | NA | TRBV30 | CAWDGVNTEAFF | TGTGCCTGGGACGGGGTGAACACTGAAGCTTTCTTT
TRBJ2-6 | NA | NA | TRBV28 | CASSERQSGANVLTF | TGTGCCAGCAGTGAAAGGCAGTCTGGGGCCAACGTCCTGACTTTC
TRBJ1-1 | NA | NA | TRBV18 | CASSQALSEPGDF | TGTGCCAGCTCACAAGCACTTAGCGAACCTGGCGATTTT
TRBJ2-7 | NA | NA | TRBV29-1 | CSVWTAAYEQYF | TGCAGCGTTTGGACAGCTGCCTACGAGCAGTACTTC
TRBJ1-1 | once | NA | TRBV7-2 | CASSGQGDTEAFF | TGTGCCAGCAGCGGACAAGGGGACACTGAAGCTTTCTTT
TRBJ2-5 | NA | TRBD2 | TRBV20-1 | CSAREWVSGGGQETQYF | TGCAGTGCTAGGGAATGGGTTAGCGGGGGGGGCCAAGAGACCCAGTACTTC
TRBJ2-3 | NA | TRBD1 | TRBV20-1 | CSARRGPSTDTQYF | TGCAGTGCCCGAAGGGGGCCGAGCACAGATACGCAGTATTTT
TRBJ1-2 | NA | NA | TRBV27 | CASRTAGYGYTF | TGTGCCAGCAGGACTGCGGGCTATGGCTACACCTTC